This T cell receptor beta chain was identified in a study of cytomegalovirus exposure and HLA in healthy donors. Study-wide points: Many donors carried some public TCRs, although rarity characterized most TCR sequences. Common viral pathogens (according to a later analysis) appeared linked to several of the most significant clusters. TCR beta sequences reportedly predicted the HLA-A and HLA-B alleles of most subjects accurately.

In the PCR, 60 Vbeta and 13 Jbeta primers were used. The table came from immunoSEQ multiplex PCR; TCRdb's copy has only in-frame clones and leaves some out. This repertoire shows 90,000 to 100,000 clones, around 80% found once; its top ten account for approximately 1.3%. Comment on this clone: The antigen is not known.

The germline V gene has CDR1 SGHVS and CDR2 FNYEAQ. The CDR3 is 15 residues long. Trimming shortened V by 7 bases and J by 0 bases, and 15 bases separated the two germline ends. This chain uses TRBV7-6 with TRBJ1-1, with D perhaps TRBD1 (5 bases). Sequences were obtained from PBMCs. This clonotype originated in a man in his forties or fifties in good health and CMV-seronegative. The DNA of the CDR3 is TGTGCCAGCACCCAGGCCCCAGGGCTGAACACTGAAGCTTTCTTT. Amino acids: CASTQAPGLNTEAFF.